In its sample, the clone carrying this TCR beta chain was seen many times. This sample was included in a study of neurological immune-mediated disorders. V shed 3 bases and J shed 7 bases, with 8 bases lying between them. Germline CDR1 SGHTA, CDR2 FQGNSA. The CDR3 sequence is 12 residues long. TCRdb analysed the 5' RACE reads with MiXCR anew, one entry per CDR3 protein. The sample lists tens of thousands of distinct CDR3 sequences, around 10% occurring once. V and J are TRBV7-2 and TRBJ2-3; no firm D call. Sequenced: PBMCs. The receptor was isolated from a woman aged 30 to 39 with HTLV-1-associated myelopathy (HAM/TSP). The CDR3 spells CASSLAGNTQYF. CDR3 in DNA: TGTGCCAGCAGCTTGGCCGGTAATACGCAGTATTTT.